These 13 T cell receptor beta chains originate from one sample sequenced in a study of CD8+CD57+ T cells in acquired aplastic anemia (dated by TCRdb to 2016 to 2019). Flow cytometry had shown CD8+CD57+ cell expansion in the patients selected for sequencing. The instrument given in TCRdb is Illumina HiSeq 2000. Genomic DNA served as template for TCR beta VDJ combination and CDR3 sequence profiling. TCRdb took the public reads, trimmed them with fastp at Q25, ran MiXCR for clone calling and kept in-frame beta chains. Rows with one shared CDR3 protein collapse into an entry with the most common genes and DNA. The sample table contains roughly 500,000 distinct CDR3 sequences; only one count was recorded for about a third of them. The ten largest clones capture 0.75% to 0.95% of the sample. Sequenced: sorted CD4+, CD8+, or CD8+CD57+ T cells (not recorded which) from PBMCs. These receptors came from a human donor with aplastic anemia.

This clonotype has only a few counts. This rearrangement joins TRBV30 to TRBJ2-7, with D tentatively TRBD1 or TRBD2 (6 bases each). Germline CDR1 is GTSNPN and CDR2 is SVGIG (reference sequence). This CDR3 is built from 14 residues. V lost 3 bases, J lost 5 bases, and 17 bases lay in between. CDR3 in DNA: TGTGCCTGGAGACGGAGGGACACACAAAACGAGCAGTACTTC. Amino acid sequence: CAWRRRDTQNEQYF.

Concerning this clonotype: This sequence may be a read error, since a much larger clone differs from it by one base. The V call is TRBV20-1, the J call TRBJ2-7, with 7 nucleotides matching TRBD2. Germline V gene data show CDR1 as DFQATT and CDR2 as SNEGSKA (reference sequence). The CDR3 covers 12 residues. The V gene end was trimmed by 1 base and the J gene end by 9 bases; junction bases not matched to a gene: 6. The CDR3 nucleotides are TGCAGTGCTAGAGTTGGGGGGGAAGGGCAGTACTTC. Translated: CSARVGGEGQYF.

The count of this clonotype is one. The chain uses TRBV30 and TRBJ1-1; D is unclear. V was shortened by 3 bases and J by 0 bases, with 8 bases between the two germline ends. Germline CDR1 GTSNPN, CDR2 SVGIG (reference sequence). The CDR3 totals 13 residues. CDR3 sequence reads: CAWRVGLNTEAFF. The CDR3 nucleotides read TGTGCCTGGAGAGTCGGGCTGAACACTGAAGCTTTCTTT.

V and J are TRBV10-3 and TRBJ2-3; 10 bases are a match to TRBD2. With V trimmed by 6 bases and J by 4 bases, 4 bases remained unmatched. The germline CDR1 and CDR2 sequences are ENHRY and SYGVKD. The CDR3 runs to 14 residues. In DNA form, the CDR3 reads TGTGCCATCAGACTAGCGGGGTCCTCAGATACGCAGTATTTT. This translates into CAIRLAGSSDTQYF.

The rearrangement joins TRBV10-3 to TRBJ2-7; TRBD1 aligns across 9 bases. V was clipped by 5 bases and J by 4 bases; unmatched bases: 6. Germline V gives CDR1 ENHRY, CDR2 SYGVKD. This CDR3 spans 14 amino acids. The CDR3 spells CAISTTGGPYEQYF. Here the CDR3 DNA reads TGTGCCATCAGTACGACAGGGGGACCGTACGAGCAGTACTTC.

The chain joins TRBV9 to TRBJ1-4; D gene ambiguous. The ends were cut back, 3 bases at V and 8 bases at J, with 17 bases in the middle. Germline V gives CDR1 SGDLS, CDR2 YYNGEE. The CDR3 contains 15 residues. Here the CDR3 reads CASSESTRGGEKLFF. DNA of the CDR3: TGTGCCAGCAGCGAGTCCACCCGGGGTGGGGAAAAACTGTTTTTT.

This clonotype appeared many times. The chain combines TRBV2 with TRBJ1-6; 10 nucleotides match TRBD1. This CDR3 spans 15 amino acids. Trimming cost V 6 bases and J 9 bases; bases outside gene matches: 8. Germline V gene data show CDR1 as SNHLY and CDR2 as FYNNEI. The CDR3 DNA follows: TGTGCCAGCAGCGCAATCGGACAGGGGGGTTCACCCCTCCACTTT. Protein: CASSAIGQGGSPLHF.

The chain couples TRBV4-3 to TRBJ2-5; TRBD2 might be the D (6 bases). Per germline, CDR1 LGHNA and CDR2 YSLEER. CDR3 length: 15 residues. Between the trimmed V and J ends, which lost 0 bases and 4 bases, there was a span of 12 bases. The CDR3 region is CASSQEVERAETQYF. As DNA, the CDR3 is TGCGCCAGCAGCCAAGAAGTAGAGCGGGCAGAGACCCAGTACTTC.

This clonotype has only a few counts. This chain joins TRBV5-1 and TRBJ1-2; D unresolved. The CDR3 totals 16 residues. V lost 0 bases and J 0 bases, leaving 12 bases between the germline ends. Germline CDR1 SGHRS, CDR2 YFSETQ. CDR3 sequence reads: CASSLAPRPTNYGYTF. DNA of the CDR3: TGCGCCAGCAGCTTGGCTCCCAGACCGACTAACTATGGCTACACCTTC.

The chain couples TRBV20-1 to TRBJ2-7, with 8 bases lining up with TRBD1. The CDR3 has 12 amino acids. Per the germline V gene, CDR1 is DFQATT and CDR2 is SNEGSKA (reference sequence). J lost 5 bases, V lost 4 bases, and 4 bases had no gene match. The CDR3 DNA reads TGCAGTGCTATCGACAGGGGAAACGAGCAGTACTTC. Translation: CSAIDRGNEQYF.

A few counts support this clonotype. This chain uses TRBV11-1 with TRBJ2-1; no reliable D call. CDR1 SGHAT and CDR2 FQDESV come from the germline V gene (reference sequence). The ends were cut back, 6 bases at V and 4 bases at J, with 22 bases in the middle. This CDR3 region has 17 residues. As DNA, the CDR3 is TGTGCCAGCAGATCCCCCCCCCGGGTTACACGGTACAATGAGCAGTTCTTC. Its translation is CASRSPPRVTRYNEQFF.

This clonotype was recorded at least ten times. This sequence joins TRBV5-1 and TRBJ1-2; D is uncertain. The V and J ends lost 2 bases and 11 bases respectively, with 19 bases between them. CDR1 is SGHRS and CDR2 is YFSETQ in the germline V gene. There are 14 residues in the CDR3. CDR3 in amino acids: CASSFSFNPPKYTF. CDR3 sequence (DNA): TGCGCCAGCAGCTTCTCATTTAATCCGCCAAAATACACCTTC.

This chain links TRBV5-6 with TRBJ1-1; the D is unclear. With 0 bases removed from V and 1 base from J, the gap between germline ends came to 13 bases. Germline V lookup: CDR1 SGHDT, CDR2 YYEEEE. The CDR3 covers 16 residues. The CDR3 DNA follows: TGTGCCAGCAGCTTGGTATCCGAGGGTGCGAACACTGAAGCTTTCTTT. As protein: CASSLVSEGANTEAFF. Using reference TRBV5-6 and TRBJ1-1 for the parts outside the CDR3, the full variable domain is DAGVTQSPTHLIKTRGQQVTLRCSPKSGHDTVSWYQQALGQGPQFIFQYYEEEERQRGNFPDRFSGHQFPNYSSELNVNALLLGDSALYLCASSLVSEGANTEAFFGQGTRLTVV.